The rows below give T cell receptor beta chains drawn from one sample of a study of blood T cell repertoires in COVID-19. Clones were read by immunoSEQ multiplex PCR, and TCRdb kept only the in-frame ones, dropping some. The sample holds 270,000 or so clones; approximately 86% are singletons and the top ten take roughly 8.5%. The material sequenced was peripheral blood. Source of these receptors: a man aged 40-50 years with active or convalescent COVID-19. Both conserved end residues are part of each CDR3. The D gene is left open where the match is weak. Part of the rows lack a size; the others show once, few, many or a class for expanded clones.

clone size	D gene	CDR3 length	V gene	J gene	CDR3 protein	CDR3 DNA
-	-	12	TRBV11-1	TRBJ1-2	CASSLDRDGYTF	TGTGCCAGCAGCTTAGATCGGGATGGCTACACCTTC
-	-	15	TRBV4-1	TRBJ2-1	CASSQDHFAGISRFF	TGCGCCAGCAGCCAAGACCACTTCGCGGGAATATCAAGGTTCTTC
-	-	13	TRBV7-3	TRBJ2-5	CASSPGLGETQYF	TGTGCCAGCAGTCCCGGACTTGGGGAGACCCAGTACTTC
-	-	14	TRBV3-1/TRBV3-2	TRBJ1-2	CASSQDIRYYGYTF	TGTGCCAGCAGCCAAGATATCAGATACTATGGCTACACCTTC
-	TRBD2	16	TRBV7-3	TRBJ2-3	CASSMPRGGPGDTQYF	TGTGCCAGCAGCATGCCTCGGGGGGGCCCAGGGGATACGCAGTATTTT
few	-	15	TRBV6-1	TRBJ1-6	CASSEDILLYSPLHF	TGTGCCAGCAGTGAAGACATTTTGTTGTATTCACCCCTCCACTTT
few	-	13	TRBV20-1	TRBJ1-2	CSASGGANYGYTF	TGCAGTGCTAGTGGCGGAGCTAACTATGGCTACACCTTC
-	TRBD1	15	TRBV5-6	TRBJ1-2	CASSLRDRELYGYTF	TGTGCCAGCAGCTTACGGGACAGGGAGCTCTATGGCTACACCTTC
-	-	15	TRBV6-5	TRBJ2-2	CASSYSIRFTGELFF	TGTGCCAGCAGTTACTCGATACGGTTCACCGGGGAGCTGTTTTTT
-	-	15	TRBV5-1	TRBJ1-4	CASSSYSGEGEKLFF	TGCGCCAGCAGCAGCTACTCAGGGGAAGGAGAAAAACTGTTTTTT
-	-	14	TRBV2	TRBJ2-7	CASSEWRSSYEQYF	TGTGCCAGCAGTGAGTGGAGGTCCTCCTACGAGCAGTACTTC
-	TRBD1	13	TRBV12-3/TRBV12-4	TRBJ1-2	CASQSPGGYGYTF	TGTGCCAGCCAATCCCCAGGGGGCTATGGCTACACCTTC
-	-	14	TRBV7-8	TRBJ1-1	CASAKGPYGTEAFF	TGTGCCAGTGCAAAGGGGCCTTACGGCACTGAAGCTTTCTTT